This record looks at one TCR beta chain sequence and its context. Its specificity is unknown. TCRdb fed the 5' RACE reads into MiXCR, producing one record per CDR3 protein. The table includes under 150,000 distinct CDR3 sequences, 17% detected once. These data come from a study of CD8 T cells in ankylosing spondylitis. Study-level findings and limits: Apparently characteristic of ankylosing spondylitis blood was a TCR beta motif (under ten highly homologous variants).

The source material was blood, either unsorted or a sorted T cell fraction (not recorded which). The receptor was isolated from a male donor with ankylosing spondylitis.

CDR3 sequence (DNA): TGTGCCAGCAGCTTTCTAAACACAGATACGCAGTATTTT. This gives the protein CASSFLNTDTQYF. The chain has TRBV7-8 and TRBJ2-3; no clear D gene. V was pared by 3 bases and J by 2 bases, with 6 bases between. This CDR3 has 13 residues. Per germline, CDR1 SGHVS and CDR2 FQNEAQ. Complete variable domain (other parts from reference TRBV7-8 and TRBJ2-3): GAGVSQSPRYKVAKRGQDVALRCDPISGHVSLFWYQQALGQGPEFLTYFQNEAQLDKSGLPSDRFFAERPEGSVSTLKIQRTQQEDSAVYLCASSFLNTDTQYFGPGTRLTVL.